The T cell receptor beta chain described here comes from a study of vaccination and CD4 T cells after COVID-19. Study-wide points: Analysis covered relatively few convalescent patients and lacked any early post-infection timepoints. Convalescent patients' vaccine-specific clones were spike mono-reactive in 304 of 307 cases.

This clonotype is judged medium-sized. As yet, its antigen is unknown. The treatment: approximately nine-day PBMC culture with coronavirus spike peptide pools or control peptides (ViraFEST assay). Antigen-specific T cells were expanded with peptide pools by ViraFEST, and TCRs were then sequenced. The study sequenced cultured CD4+ T cell DNA using the Oncomine TCR Beta short-read assay. One entry per CDR3 protein results from TCRdb running MiXCR on the PCR reads. The data show more than 13,000 distinct CDR3 sequences, 60% to 70% seen once. The CDR3 runs 17 residues. V lost 1 base, J lost 2 bases, and 8 bases stayed unmatched. Germline CDR1 SGHAT, CDR2 FQNNGV.

The J gene is TRBJ1-5, the V gene TRBV11-2, with TRBD1 matching 7 bases. The TCR sequence derives from a human donor who had recovered from COVID-19. Sequenced input: CD4+ T cells from blood, cultured in vitro. The CDR3 coding sequence is TGTGCCAGCAGCTTAGGTAGGTTTCAGGGGGGCAATCAGCCCCAGCATTTT. Protein product: CASSLGRFQGGNQPQHF.